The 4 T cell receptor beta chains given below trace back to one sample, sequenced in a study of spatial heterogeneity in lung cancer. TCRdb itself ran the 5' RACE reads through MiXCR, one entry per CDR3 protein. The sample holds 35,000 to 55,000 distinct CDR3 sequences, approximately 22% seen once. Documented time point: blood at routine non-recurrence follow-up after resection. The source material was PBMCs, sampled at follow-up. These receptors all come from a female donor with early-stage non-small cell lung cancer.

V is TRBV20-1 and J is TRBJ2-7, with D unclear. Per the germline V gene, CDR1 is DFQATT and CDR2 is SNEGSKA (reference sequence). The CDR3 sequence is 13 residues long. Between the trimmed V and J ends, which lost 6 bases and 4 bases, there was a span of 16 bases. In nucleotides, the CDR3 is TGCAGTGCCATTGACACAAAGAATTACGAGCAGTACGTC. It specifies CSAIDTKNYEQYV.

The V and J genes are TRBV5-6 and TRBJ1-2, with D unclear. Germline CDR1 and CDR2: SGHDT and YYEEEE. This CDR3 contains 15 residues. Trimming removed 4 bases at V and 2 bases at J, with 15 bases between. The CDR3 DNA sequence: TGTGCCAGCAGCCAGGATCGGACGGGCAACTATGGCTACACCTTC. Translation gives CASSQDRTGNYGYTF. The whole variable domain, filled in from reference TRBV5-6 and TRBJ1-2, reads DAGVTQSPTHLIKTRGQQVTLRCSPKSGHDTVSWYQQALGQGPQFIFQYYEEEERQRGNFPDRFSGHQFPNYSSELNVNALLLGDSALYLCASSQDRTGNYGYTFGSGTRLTVV.

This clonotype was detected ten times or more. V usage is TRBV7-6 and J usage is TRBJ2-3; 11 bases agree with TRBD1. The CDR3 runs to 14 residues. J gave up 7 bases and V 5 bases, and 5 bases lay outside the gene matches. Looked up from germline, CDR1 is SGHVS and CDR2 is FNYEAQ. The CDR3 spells CASSRTGGANTQYF. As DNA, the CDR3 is TGTGCCAGCAGCAGGACAGGGGGCGCGAATACGCAGTATTTT.

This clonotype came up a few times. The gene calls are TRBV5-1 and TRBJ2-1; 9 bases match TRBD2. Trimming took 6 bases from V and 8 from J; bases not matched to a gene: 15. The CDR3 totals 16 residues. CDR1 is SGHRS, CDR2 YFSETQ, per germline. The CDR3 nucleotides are TGCGCCAGCACCCCAGCTTCAGGACTAGCGTCCGATGAGCAGTTCTTC. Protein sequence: CASTPASGLASDEQFF.